Below, one T cell receptor (beta chain) is given with its context. Data came from immunoSEQ multiplex PCR; TCRdb stores just in-frame clones and leaves some out. The profile covers 100,000 to 150,000 clones, with more than 85% appearing a single time and 8.5% to 10% taken by the ten largest. The sample belongs to a study of control samples from healthy donors and cancer patients. CDR1 SGHAT and CDR2 FQNNGV come from the germline V gene. V dropped 5 bases and J dropped 4 bases, with 14 bases sitting between them. This CDR3 has 14 residues. The sequencing input was blood. The source is a young man in good health. The V call is TRBV11-2, the J call TRBJ2-5; perhaps TRBD1 as D (6 bases). The CDR3 is CASSPIPRGETQYF. CDR3 nucleotides: TGTGCCAGCAGCCCTATTCCCAGGGGAGAGACCCAGTACTTC.